Listed below are T cell receptor beta chains from one sample, sequenced in a study of CD8 T cells in Susac syndrome. MiXCR was run by TCRdb on the immunoSEQ multiplex PCR reads, yielding one entry per CDR3 protein. The data contain more than 200,000 distinct CDR3 sequences, 93% of them singletons. Sequencing used CD4+ T cells from PBMCs. All receptors come from a human donor with multiple sclerosis. Both conserved end residues are part of each CDR3. D genes are given only for firm matches. A clone size is listed for some rows: how often the clone was seen (once, few, many), or a class if it is expanded.

TGTGCCAGCAGCCTGACTAGTCAGGGTGAGCAGTTCTTC,CASSLTSQGEQFF,.,TRBV7-2,.,TRBJ2-1
TGTGCCAGCAGAGGGACTAGCGGGAGACACAATGAGCAGTTCTTC,CASRGTSGRHNEQFF,TRBD2,TRBV2,.,TRBJ2-1
TGTGCCAGCAGTTTAGGGGGTATTGAGAATTCACCCCTCCACTTT,CASSLGGIENSPLHF,.,TRBV12-3/TRBV12-4,.,TRBJ1-6
TGCGCCAGCAGCTTCCAGGGCATCAAGACTGAAGCTTTCTTT,CASSFQGIKTEAFF,.,TRBV5-1,once,TRBJ1-1
TGTGCCATCAGTGAAAACAATCAGCCCCAGCATTTT,CAISENNQPQHF,.,TRBV10-3,.,TRBJ1-5
TGTGCCAGCAGTGCTAGGGACGAGCAGTACTTC,CASSARDEQYF,.,TRBV2,once,TRBJ2-7
TGTGCCAGCAGTTACTCGCGAGGGTTTGGAAAACTGTTTTTT,CASSYSRGFGKLFF,.,TRBV6-5,.,TRBJ1-4
TGCAGTGCTAGAGATAGCGGGGGAAGGGACTATGAAAAACTGTTTTTT,CSARDSGGRDYEKLFF,.,TRBV20-1,.,TRBJ1-4
TGTGCCAGCAGTGGAGCGGGAGGGCCAGGGGATACGCAGTATTTT,CASSGAGGPGDTQYF,TRBD2,TRBV2,.,TRBJ2-3
TGTGCCAGCAGTCCTTTGGAAAACATTCAGTACTTC,CASSPLENIQYF,.,TRBV12-3/TRBV12-4,.,TRBJ2-4
TGTGCCAGCAGCCCGGCACCAGGGGGAGGGCAGCCCCAGCATTTT,CASSPAPGGGQPQHF,TRBD1,TRBV9,once,TRBJ1-5
TGTGCCAGCAGCTTCGGGACTAACCCAGATACGCAGTATTTT,CASSFGTNPDTQYF,TRBD2,TRBV7-9,.,TRBJ2-3
TGTGCCAGCAGCCATCTAGCACAAGCCTACGAGCAGTACTTC,CASSHLAQAYEQYF,.,TRBV3-1,.,TRBJ2-7
TGTGCCGCCGGACGGCATGGTGAAGCTTTCTTT,CAAGRHGEAFF,.,TRBV24-1,.,TRBJ1-1
TGTGCCAGCTCACCTTCCGGGACAGGGGTTCTCAATGAGCAGTTCTTC,CASSPSGTGVLNEQFF,TRBD1,TRBV18,.,TRBJ2-1
TGTGCCATCAGGGGACAGGGTGATTCACCCCTCCACTTT,CAIRGQGDSPLHF,TRBD1,TRBV10-3,.,TRBJ1-6
TGCAGTGCTCAGGTGTCTAGTGTACAGTATTTT,CSAQVSSVQYF,.,TRBV20-1,.,TRBJ2-3
TGCGCCAGCAGCTTGTCATTCGGGACCTGGGCGGAAAACACTGAAGCTTTCTTT,CASSLSFGTWAENTEAFF,.,TRBV5-1,.,TRBJ1-1
TGTGCCAGTAGTATAGAAGGGATTTCTAGCGGGGGGCTCTACAATGAGCAGTTCTTC,CASSIEGISSGGLYNEQFF,TRBD2,TRBV19,.,TRBJ2-1
TGTGCCAGCAGCCAAGAAGTATTCGGGACAGGGGGCAATGAGCAGTTCTTC,CASSQEVFGTGGNEQFF,TRBD1,TRBV3-1,.,TRBJ2-1
TGTGCCAGCAGTGCCCAGGACGGGAGCTCCTATAATTCACCCCTCCACTTT,CASSAQDGSSYNSPLHF,.,TRBV27,.,TRBJ1-6
TGTGCCAGCAGCCCAGAACAGGGACCGACTCGGGCTGAAGCTTTCTTT,CASSPEQGPTRAEAFF,.,TRBV5-5,.,TRBJ1-1
TGCGCCAGCAGCAGATCCCCGGGAGAAGGGCAAGAGACCCAGTACTTC,CASSRSPGEGQETQYF,.,TRBV5-1,once,TRBJ2-5
TGTGCCTGGAACTCTGGACTAGCGGGGGCCCACAATGAGCAGTTCTTC,CAWNSGLAGAHNEQFF,TRBD2,TRBV30,.,TRBJ2-1
TGCAGTGCTAGATTAGCGGGGTTCACAGATACGCAGTATTTT,CSARLAGFTDTQYF,TRBD2,TRBV20-1,.,TRBJ2-3
TGTGCCAGCAGTTTAGAGAATCGGGGCAGGGAGACAAACACCATATATTTT,CASSLENRGRETNTIYF,.,TRBV12-3/TRBV12-4,.,TRBJ1-3
TGTGCCTGGACTACGGGACTAGGGCCCTCCTATGAGCAGTTCTTC,CAWTTGLGPSYEQFF,TRBD2,TRBV30,.,TRBJ2-1
TGTGCCAGCAGCCAAGAATGGAACTCATGGGAGCAGTACTTC,CASSQEWNSWEQYF,.,TRBV3-1,.,TRBJ2-7
TGTGCCACCAGTGATGGCCGGGACAGGCTGTTCTTC,CATSDGRDRLFF,TRBD1,TRBV24-1,.,TRBJ2-1
TGTGCCAGCAGCCAAGAAAGCGGGACTTCGAACACCGGGGAGCTGTTTTTT,CASSQESGTSNTGELFF,TRBD2,TRBV3-1,.,TRBJ2-2
TGTGCCAGCAGTGTTCAACGGACTAGCGGATATACAATGGGTGAGCAGTTCTTC,CASSVQRTSGYTMGEQFF,TRBD2,TRBV2,.,TRBJ2-1
TGTGCCAGCAGTGAGGTTAGCTTAGCCACAGATACGCAGTATTTT,CASSEVSLATDTQYF,.,TRBV6-1,.,TRBJ2-3
TGCAGTGCTAGAGAACCCCTGGGGGGAGTCGCTGAAGCTTTCTTT,CSAREPLGGVAEAFF,.,TRBV20-1,.,TRBJ1-1
TGTGCCATCAGCGGGGACTCTGATGGCTACACCTTC,CAISGDSDGYTF,.,TRBV10-3,.,TRBJ1-2
TGTGCCAGCAGCCAAGCGGAGGAGACCCAGTACTTC,CASSQAEETQYF,.,TRBV9,.,TRBJ2-5
TGTGCCAGCAGCCCCCGGACTAGTAGAGAGACCCAGTACTTC,CASSPRTSRETQYF,TRBD2,TRBV7-2,.,TRBJ2-5
TGTGCCAGCAGCCTCGGACAGGGCACCGGGGAGCTGTTTTTT,CASSLGQGTGELFF,TRBD1,TRBV3-1,few,TRBJ2-2
TGCGCCAGCAGCCAAGATAGAAGTAGGAAACTGTTTTTT,CASSQDRSRKLFF,.,TRBV4-1,.,TRBJ1-4
TGTGCCATCCGGGACCATTACAATCAGCCCCAGCATTTT,CAIRDHYNQPQHF,.,TRBV6-1,.,TRBJ1-5
TGTGCCAGCAGTGAATATCTTACCTTAGGGAGCTCCTATAATTCACCCCTCCACTTT,CASSEYLTLGSSYNSPLHF,.,TRBV25-1,.,TRBJ1-6
TGTGCCAGTAGTATTGGTGCCGCGAACACCGGGGAGCTGTTTTTT,CASSIGAANTGELFF,.,TRBV19,.,TRBJ2-2
TGTGCCAGCAGCCACGGGACGTCGGGGAACATTCAGTACTTC,CASSHGTSGNIQYF,.,TRBV4-2,.,TRBJ2-4
TGTGCCAGCACCGCCGCCGTCGCGAACACCGGGGAGCTGTTTTTT,CASTAAVANTGELFF,.,TRBV6-1,.,TRBJ2-2
TGTGCCTGGAGTACCAACACAGATACGCAGTATTTT,CAWSTNTDTQYF,.,TRBV30,.,TRBJ2-3
TGTGCCAGCAGCTTAGGTGGGGCCATAGGCGGTGAGCAGTTCTTC,CASSLGGAIGGEQFF,.,TRBV7-2,.,TRBJ2-1
TGTGCCACCAGTGATCCCCCATTTGGGACCCAGTACTTC,CATSDPPFGTQYF,.,TRBV24-1,.,TRBJ2-5
TGCAGTGCTACCGGGACAGGCTATGGCTACACCTTC,CSATGTGYGYTF,TRBD1,TRBV20-1,.,TRBJ1-2
TGTGCCAGCAGCCCGGGACTAAAGTTGGGGAATCAGCCCCAGCATTTT,CASSPGLKLGNQPQHF,.,TRBV7-2,.,TRBJ1-5
TGTGCCAGCTCACCGAGACGCGTGCTAGAGAATGAGCAGTTCTTC,CASSPRRVLENEQFF,.,TRBV18,.,TRBJ2-1
TGTGCCAGCAGACCCCGGGGACAGGTCTATGGCTACACCTTC,CASRPRGQVYGYTF,TRBD1,TRBV3-1,.,TRBJ1-2
TGTGCCAGCAGCTTGATGAAGATGAACACTGAAGCTTTCTTT,CASSLMKMNTEAFF,.,TRBV7-2,.,TRBJ1-1
TGCGCCAGCGCCAGGTCCGGAGAGACCCAGTACTTC,CASARSGETQYF,.,TRBV5-1,.,TRBJ2-5
TGTGCCAGCAGCCGAACGGGGGACAGGGGCTACAATGAGCAGTTCTTC,CASSRTGDRGYNEQFF,TRBD1,TRBV7-8,.,TRBJ2-1
TGTGCCAGCAGTTCCGAGGAGCTGTTTTTT,CASSSEELFF,.,TRBV12-3/TRBV12-4,.,TRBJ2-2